This record looks at one T cell receptor beta chain sequence and its context. Its antigen is not identified. Its ends do not fully match the called genes, so a read error is possible. Together with a sample-barcoded 5' primer, a J-beta primer mix was included in a second PCR lasting roughly 6 to 12 cycles. TCRdb re-called the 5' RACE reads with MiXCR, one entry per CDR3 protein. The sample yields 1.5 million to 2 million distinct CDR3 sequences, about 35% seen once. The data derive from a study of blood T cells in healthy people across ages. Findings and limits, study-wide: Lack of knowledge of donor CMV status possibly confounded expanded clonotype changes. Because sorting was not performed, PBMCs prevented conclusive naive versus antigen-experienced comparison. Older age coincided with a roughly linear decline in TCR beta diversity per million T cells.

Germline CDR1 reads SGHRS; CDR2 reads YFSETQ. The CDR3 contains 13 residues. The TCR originated in a woman aged 25-40 years in good health. V is TRBV5-1 and J is TRBJ2-1, with D perhaps TRBD1 (5 bases). The sequenced sample consisted of blood. CDR3 nucleotide sequence: TGCGCCAGCAGCTTGGGCCAGGGCAATGAGCGGTTCTTC. This sequence encodes CASSLGQGNERFF.